Each of the 17 T cell receptor beta chains below was sequenced from the same sample in a study of tumor-infiltrating lymphocytes in localized non-small cell lung cancer. The table came from immunoSEQ multiplex PCR; TCRdb's copy has only in-frame clones and leaves some out. Here the sample spans under 25,000 clones, roughly 69% being singletons. Sequenced input: lung tumor tissue. The receptor source for this set is a human donor with non-small cell lung cancer.

The chain recombines TRBV30 with TRBJ1-5; D not certain. CDR1 and CDR2 from the germline V gene are GTSNPN and SVGIG (reference sequence). V lost 4 bases, J lost 2 bases, and 6 bases lay in between. This CDR3 has 12 amino acids. The CDR3 DNA follows: TGTGCCTGGACAGTCGGCAATCAGCCCCAGCATTTT. This sequence encodes CAWTVGNQPQHF.

This clone was found a few times. The chain employs TRBV5-4 and TRBJ1-1; no reliable D call. Trimming took off 3 bases at V and 3 bases at J, with 9 bases between the two ends. Looked up from germline, CDR1 is SGHNT and CDR2 is YYREEE (reference sequence). The CDR3 is 13 amino acids. The CDR3 DNA reads as TGTGCCAGCAGCTCCGGACGGTACACTGAAGCTTTCTTT. Amino acids: CASSSGRYTEAFF.

The chain couples TRBV28 to TRBJ2-7, with 7 bases aligning to TRBD2. The CDR3 contains 16 residues. Per germline, CDR1 MDHEN and CDR2 SYDVKM. The V segment lost 5 bases and the J segment 0 bases; nucleotides outside the gene matches: 10. CDR3 DNA: TGTGCCAGCAGTCACTCGGGAGGCGGAAGCTCCTACGAGCAGTACTTC. Translated, it gives CASSHSGGGSSYEQYF. Drawing the rest from reference TRBV28 and TRBJ2-7, the complete variable domain is DVKVTQSSRYLVKRTGEKVFLECVQDMDHENMFWYRQDPGLGLRLIYFSYDVKMKEKGDIPEGYSVSREKKERFSLILESASTNQTSMYLCASSHSGGGSSYEQYFGPGTRLTVT.

V gene TRBV6-1 combines with J gene TRBJ2-7; the D is unclear. V was trimmed by 0 bases and J by 7 bases, leaving 13 bases between them. Germline-derived CDR1 and CDR2 are MNHNS and SASEGT. CDR3 size: 14 residues. Written as DNA, the CDR3 is TGTGCCAGCAGTGAAGCGCGGCTAGTCGGGGAGCAGTACTTC. Translated: CASSEARLVGEQYF.

This chain uses TRBV19 with TRBJ1-5; 10 positions match TRBD1. V shed 11 bases, J shed 1 base, and the junction held 17 bases outside the gene matches. CDR3 length: 18 residues. Germline V gene lookup returns CDR1 LNHDA and CDR2 SQIVND (reference sequence). The CDR3 sequence is CAPQRAGQGIGSNQPQHF. CDR3 in DNA: TGTGCCCCCCAAAGGGCGGGACAGGGGATAGGAAGCAATCAGCCCCAGCATTTT.

The chain has TRBV2 and TRBJ1-5; the D gene is possibly TRBD1 (6 bases). The CDR3 length is 14 residues. Germline CDR1 reads SNHLY; CDR2 reads FYNNEI. Trimming pared 7 bases from V and 2 bases from J, leaving 12 bases between. The CDR3 region is CASKPSGGNQPQHF. CDR3 in DNA: TGTGCCAGCAAACCCTCAGGGGGCAATCAGCCCCAGCATTTT.

This clone came up a few times. The rearrangement joins TRBV27 to TRBJ1-2, with D possibly being TRBD1 (5 bases). The V gene's germline CDR1 is MNHEY and CDR2 SMNVEV (reference sequence). V lost 0 bases to trimming and J lost 2 bases, with 16 bases between them. The CDR3 loop spans 17 amino acids. CDR3 sequence (DNA): TGTGCCAGCAGTTTATCGAGGGACCCGAATGCCAACTATGGCTACACCTTC. Protein product: CASSLSRDPNANYGYTF.

The chain is built from TRBV12-5 and TRBJ1-2; 7 nucleotides line up with TRBD1. The CDR3 is 14 residues long. Germline CDR1 LGHNT, CDR2 FRNRAP. With 2 bases clipped from V and 2 bases from J, the junction kept 2 bases outside the gene matches. The CDR3 coding sequence is TGTGCTAGTGGTTTGTCACAGGGGAACTATGGCTACACCTTC. It encodes CASGLSQGNYGYTF. The whole variable domain, filled in from reference TRBV12-5 and TRBJ1-2, reads DARVTQTPRHKVTEMGQEVTMRCQPILGHNTVFWYRQTMMQGLELLAYFRNRAPLDDSGMPKDRFSAEMPDATLATLKIQPSEPRDSAVYFCASGLSQGNYGYTFGSGTRLTVV.

The chain links TRBV28 to TRBJ2-1; TRBD2 aligns across 10 bases. Trimming cost V 5 bases and J 5 bases; bases outside gene matches: 3. The CDR3 runs to 14 residues. Germline V lookup: CDR1 MDHEN, CDR2 SYDVKM. The CDR3: CASSPSGRHNEQFF. The CDR3 nucleotides read TGTGCCAGCAGTCCTAGCGGGAGACACAATGAGCAGTTCTTC. Full variable domain (outside the CDR3, taken from reference TRBV28 and TRBJ2-1): DVKVTQSSRYLVKRTGEKVFLECVQDMDHENMFWYRQDPGLGLRLIYFSYDVKMKEKGDIPEGYSVSREKKERFSLILESASTNQTSMYLCASSPSGRHNEQFFGPGTRLTVL.

This clone was detected only a few times. The chain couples TRBV5-1 to TRBJ2-5; D gene ambiguous. Germline V gene data show CDR1 as SGHRS and CDR2 as YFSETQ. The V and J ends lost 0 bases and 2 bases respectively, with 5 bases between them. The CDR3 runs 13 residues. CDR3 residues: CASSLGRQETQYF. DNA for the CDR3: TGCGCCAGCAGCTTGGGCAGACAAGAGACCCAGTACTTC.

This clone turned up a few times. This chain links TRBV11-2 with TRBJ2-7; TRBD1 might be the D (5 bases). Trimming took off 0 bases at V and 7 bases at J, with 10 bases between the two ends. This CDR3 comprises 13 residues. Germline loops: CDR1 SGHAT, CDR2 FQNNGV. In nucleotides, the CDR3 is TGTGCCAGCAGCTTAGAGACAGCCGGGGAGCAGTACTTC. Translation gives CASSLETAGEQYF.

The V and J genes are TRBV5-4 and TRBJ2-7, with D tentatively TRBD1 (5 bases). The length of the CDR3 is 13 residues. Germline V gene data show CDR1 as SGHNT and CDR2 as YYREEE (reference sequence). Trimming took 4 bases from V and 3 from J, leaving 11 bases between them. For the CDR3, the DNA is TGTGCCAGCAGCAAGGGGTCCAACTACGAGCAGTACTTC. This encodes CASSKGSNYEQYF.

This chain's CDR3 is CASSVGTSENEQYF. Here the CDR3 DNA reads TGTGCCAGCAGCGTAGGGACTAGCGAAAACGAGCAGTACTTC. The chain is built from TRBV9 and TRBJ2-7, with 9 bases lining up with TRBD2. This CDR3 spans 14 amino acids. Germline V gene lookup returns CDR1 SGDLS and CDR2 YYNGEE. V was clipped by 0 bases and J by 5 bases; unmatched bases: 3. The full variable domain, rest sourced from reference TRBV9 and TRBJ2-7, is DSGVTQTPKHLITATGQRVTLRCSPRSGDLSVYWYQQSLDQGLQFLIQYYNGEERAKGNILERFSAQQFPDLHSELNLSSLELGDSALYFCASSVGTSENEQYFGPGTRLTVT.

The V and J genes are TRBV27 and TRBJ2-1; maybe TRBD1 (6 bases). The CDR3 runs to 18 residues. Germline-derived CDR1 and CDR2 are MNHEY and SMNVEV (reference sequence). V dropped 1 base and J dropped 3 bases, with 19 bases sitting between them. CDR3 DNA sequence: TGTGCCAGCAGTTTATACAACAGGGTGAGAGCTCACTACAATGAGCAGTTCTTC. This translates into CASSLYNRVRAHYNEQFF.

The chain joins TRBV7-7 to TRBJ1-4, with TRBD1 identical over 9 bases. V gave up 5 bases and J gave up 7 bases; unmatched junction bases: 5. There are 14 residues in the CDR3. From germline, CDR1 is SSHAT and CDR2 FNYEAQ (reference sequence). The CDR3 loop is CASSRGQGSEKLFF. The CDR3 nucleotides are TGTGCCAGCAGCCGGGGACAGGGAAGTGAAAAACTGTTTTTT. The variable domain in full, completed from reference TRBV7-7 and TRBJ1-4, reads GAGVSQSPRYKVTKRGQDVTLRCDPISSHATLYWYQQALGQGPEFLTYFNYEAQPDKSGLPSDRFSAERPEGSISTLTIQRTEQRDSAMYRCASSRGQGSEKLFFGSGTQLSVL.

This clone has a single count. V usage is TRBV12-2 and J usage is TRBJ2-7; the D segment call TRBD2 is taken from the table without a DNA check. TRBV12-2 is a pseudogene. The CDR3 consists of 16 residues. CDR3 nucleotides: TGTGCAAGTCGCTTAAGTTCGGGACTAGACGGCTACGAGCAGTACTTC. It yields the protein CASRLSSGLDGYEQYF.

The V call is TRBV6-1, the J call TRBJ1-5; D call uncertain. Per germline, CDR1 MNHNS and CDR2 SASEGT. V lost 4 bases, J lost 6 bases, and 10 bases lay in between. The CDR3 sequence is 13 residues long. The CDR3 spells CASSAEGRQPQHF. The CDR3 DNA reads TGTGCCAGCAGTGCCGAAGGGCGTCAGCCCCAGCATTTT.